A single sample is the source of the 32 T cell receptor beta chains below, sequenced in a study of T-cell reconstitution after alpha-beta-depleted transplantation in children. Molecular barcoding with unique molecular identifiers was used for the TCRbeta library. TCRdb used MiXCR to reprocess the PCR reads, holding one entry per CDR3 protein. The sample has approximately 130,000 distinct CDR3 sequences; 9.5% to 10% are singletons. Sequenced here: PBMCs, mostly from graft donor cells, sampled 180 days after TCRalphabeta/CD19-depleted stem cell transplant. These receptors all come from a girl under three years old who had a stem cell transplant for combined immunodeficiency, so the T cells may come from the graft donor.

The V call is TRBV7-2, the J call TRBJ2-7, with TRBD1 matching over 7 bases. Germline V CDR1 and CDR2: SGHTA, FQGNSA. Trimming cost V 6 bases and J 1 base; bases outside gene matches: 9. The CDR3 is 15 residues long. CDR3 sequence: CASRVGTAASYEQYF. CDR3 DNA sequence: TGTGCCAGCAGGGTAGGGACAGCCGCGTCCTACGAGCAGTACTTC.

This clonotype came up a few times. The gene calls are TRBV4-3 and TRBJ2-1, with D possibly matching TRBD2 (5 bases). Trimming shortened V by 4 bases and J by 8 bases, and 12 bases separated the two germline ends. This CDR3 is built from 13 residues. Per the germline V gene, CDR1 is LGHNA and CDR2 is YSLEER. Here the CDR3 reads CASSRPGSDEQFF. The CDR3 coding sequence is TGCGCCAGCAGCCGGCCGGGGAGCGATGAGCAGTTCTTC.

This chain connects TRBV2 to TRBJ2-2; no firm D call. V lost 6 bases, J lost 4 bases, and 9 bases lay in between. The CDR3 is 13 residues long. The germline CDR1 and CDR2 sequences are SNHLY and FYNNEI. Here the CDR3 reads CASRPLGTGELFF. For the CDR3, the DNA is TGTGCCAGCAGGCCGTTGGGCACCGGGGAGCTGTTTTTT. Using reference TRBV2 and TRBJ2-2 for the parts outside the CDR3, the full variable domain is EPEVTQTPSHQVTQMGQEVILRCVPISNHLYFYWYRQILGQKVEFLVSFYNNEISEKSEIFDDQFSVERPDGSNFTLKIRSTKLEDSAMYFCASRPLGTGELFFGEGSRLTVL.

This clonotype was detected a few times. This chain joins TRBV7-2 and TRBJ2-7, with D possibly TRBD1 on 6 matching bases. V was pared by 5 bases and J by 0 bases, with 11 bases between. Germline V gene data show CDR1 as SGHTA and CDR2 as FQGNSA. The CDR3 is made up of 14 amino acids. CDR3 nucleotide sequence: TGTGCCAGCAGCGTTCGGGACACCTCCTACGAGCAGTACTTC. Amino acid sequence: CASSVRDTSYEQYF.

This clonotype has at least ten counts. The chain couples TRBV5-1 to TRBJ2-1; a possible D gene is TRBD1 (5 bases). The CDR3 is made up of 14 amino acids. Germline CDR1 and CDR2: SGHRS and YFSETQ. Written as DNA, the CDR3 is TGCTCTTCAGAGGATTTGACAGACAACAATGAGCAGTTCTTC. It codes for CSSEDLTDNNEQFF.

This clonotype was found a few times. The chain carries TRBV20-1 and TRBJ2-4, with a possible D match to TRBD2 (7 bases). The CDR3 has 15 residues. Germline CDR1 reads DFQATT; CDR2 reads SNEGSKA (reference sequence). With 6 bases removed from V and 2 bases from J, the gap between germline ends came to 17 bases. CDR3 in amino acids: CSARLGGRSKNIQYF. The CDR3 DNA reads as TGCAGTGCCCGCCTGGGGGGGCGGTCCAAAAACATTCAGTACTTC.

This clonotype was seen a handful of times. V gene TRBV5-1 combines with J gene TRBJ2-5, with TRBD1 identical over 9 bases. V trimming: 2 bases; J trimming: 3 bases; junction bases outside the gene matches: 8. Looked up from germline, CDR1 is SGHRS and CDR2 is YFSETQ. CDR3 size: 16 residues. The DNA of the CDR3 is TGCGCCAGCAGCTTTCCCCCGGGACAGGGAAAAGAGACCCAGTACTTC. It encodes CASSFPPGQGKETQYF.

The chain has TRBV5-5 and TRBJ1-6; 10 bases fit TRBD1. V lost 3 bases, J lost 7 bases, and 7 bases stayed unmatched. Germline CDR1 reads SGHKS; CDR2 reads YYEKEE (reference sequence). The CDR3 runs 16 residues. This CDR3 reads CASSSPPGQGNSPLHF. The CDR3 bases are TGTGCCAGCAGCTCTCCTCCGGGACAGGGGAATTCACCCCTCCACTTT.

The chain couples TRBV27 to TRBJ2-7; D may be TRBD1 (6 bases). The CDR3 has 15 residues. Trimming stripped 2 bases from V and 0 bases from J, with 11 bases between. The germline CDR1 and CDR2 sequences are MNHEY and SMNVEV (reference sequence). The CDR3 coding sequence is TGTGCCAGCAGTTTAGGCCAGGGGATCTCCTACGAGCAGTACTTC. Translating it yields CASSLGQGISYEQYF.

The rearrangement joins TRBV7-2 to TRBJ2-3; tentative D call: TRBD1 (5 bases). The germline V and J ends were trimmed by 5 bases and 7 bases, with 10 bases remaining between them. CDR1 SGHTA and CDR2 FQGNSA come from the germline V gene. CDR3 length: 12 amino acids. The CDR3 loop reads CASSIPGNTQYF. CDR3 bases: TGTGCCAGCAGCATTCCAGGGAATACGCAGTATTTT.

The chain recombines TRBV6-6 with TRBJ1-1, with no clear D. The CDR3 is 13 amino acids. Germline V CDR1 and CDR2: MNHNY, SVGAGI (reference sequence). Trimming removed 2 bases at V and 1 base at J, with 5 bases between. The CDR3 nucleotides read TGTGCCAGCAGTTACCACAGGAACACTGAAGCTTTCTTT. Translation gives CASSYHRNTEAFF.

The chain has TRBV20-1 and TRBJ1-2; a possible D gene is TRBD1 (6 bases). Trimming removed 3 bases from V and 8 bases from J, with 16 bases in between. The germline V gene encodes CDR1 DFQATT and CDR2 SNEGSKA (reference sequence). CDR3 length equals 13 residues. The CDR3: CSARTGGARGYTF. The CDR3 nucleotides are TGCAGTGCTAGGACTGGGGGGGCTAGGGGCTACACCTTC.

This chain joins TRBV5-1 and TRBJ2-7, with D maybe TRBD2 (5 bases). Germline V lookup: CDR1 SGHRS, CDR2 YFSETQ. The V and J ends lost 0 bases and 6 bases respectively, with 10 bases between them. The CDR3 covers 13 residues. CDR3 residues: CASSLVGGLEQYF. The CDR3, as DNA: TGCGCCAGCAGCTTGGTAGGAGGTCTCGAGCAGTACTTC.

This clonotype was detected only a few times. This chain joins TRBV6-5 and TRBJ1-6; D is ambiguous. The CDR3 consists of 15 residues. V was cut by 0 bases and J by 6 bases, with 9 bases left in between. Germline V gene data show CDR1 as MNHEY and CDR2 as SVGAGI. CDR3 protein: CASSYSVQVNSPLHF. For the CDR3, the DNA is TGTGCCAGCAGTTACTCGGTCCAGGTTAATTCACCCCTCCACTTT.

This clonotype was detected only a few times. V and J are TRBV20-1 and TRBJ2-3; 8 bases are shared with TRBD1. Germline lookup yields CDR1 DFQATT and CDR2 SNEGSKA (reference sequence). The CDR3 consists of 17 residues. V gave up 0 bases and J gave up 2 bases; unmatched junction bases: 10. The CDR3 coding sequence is TGCAGTGCTAGAGATTTGCTCGGACAGGGAACCACAGATACGCAGTATTTT. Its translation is CSARDLLGQGTTDTQYF.

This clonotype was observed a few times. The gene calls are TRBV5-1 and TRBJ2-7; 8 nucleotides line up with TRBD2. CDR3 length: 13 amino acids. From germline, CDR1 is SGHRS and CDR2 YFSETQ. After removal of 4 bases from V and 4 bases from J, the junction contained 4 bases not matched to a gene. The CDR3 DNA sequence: TGCGCCAGCAGCCCCCAGCGGGAGTACGAGCAGTACTTC. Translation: CASSPQREYEQYF.

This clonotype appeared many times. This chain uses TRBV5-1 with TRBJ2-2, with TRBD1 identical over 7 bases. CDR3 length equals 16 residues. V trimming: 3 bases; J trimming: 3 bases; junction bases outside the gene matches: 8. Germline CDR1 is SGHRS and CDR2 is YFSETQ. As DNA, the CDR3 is TGCGCCAGCAGCTGGGCCGGGACAGCGGACACCGGGGAGCTGTTTTTT. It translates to CASSWAGTADTGELFF.

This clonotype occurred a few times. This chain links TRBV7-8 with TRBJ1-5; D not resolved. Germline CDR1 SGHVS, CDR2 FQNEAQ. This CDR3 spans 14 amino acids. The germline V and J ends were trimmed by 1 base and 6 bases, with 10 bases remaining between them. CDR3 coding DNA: TGTGCCAGCAGCTTAGGGGCAGGTAGTCAGCCCCAGCATTTT. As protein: CASSLGAGSQPQHF. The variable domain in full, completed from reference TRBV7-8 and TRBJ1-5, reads GAGVSQSPRYKVAKRGQDVALRCDPISGHVSLFWYQQALGQGPEFLTYFQNEAQLDKSGLPSDRFFAERPEGSVSTLKIQRTQQEDSAVYLCASSLGAGSQPQHFGDGTRLSIL.

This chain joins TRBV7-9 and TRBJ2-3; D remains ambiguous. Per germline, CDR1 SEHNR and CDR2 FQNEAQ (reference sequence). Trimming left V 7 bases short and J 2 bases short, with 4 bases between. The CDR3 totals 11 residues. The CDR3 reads CASTVTDTQYF. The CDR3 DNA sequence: TGTGCCAGCACCGTCACAGATACGCAGTATTTT.

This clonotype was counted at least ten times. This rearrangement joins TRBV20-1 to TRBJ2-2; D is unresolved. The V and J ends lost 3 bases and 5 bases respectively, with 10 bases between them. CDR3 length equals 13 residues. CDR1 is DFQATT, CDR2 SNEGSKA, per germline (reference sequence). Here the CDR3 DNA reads TGCAGTGCTAGTCAGCTAGGTACCGGGGAGCTGTTTTTT. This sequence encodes CSASQLGTGELFF.

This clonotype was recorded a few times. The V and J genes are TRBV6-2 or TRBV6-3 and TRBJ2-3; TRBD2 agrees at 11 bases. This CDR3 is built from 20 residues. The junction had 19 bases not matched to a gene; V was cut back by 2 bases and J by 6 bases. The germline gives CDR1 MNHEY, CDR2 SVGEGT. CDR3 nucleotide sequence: TGTGCCAGCAGTTACGAGAGGGCCCGACTAGCGGGGAAAAGTAGTGATACGCAGTATTTT. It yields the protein CASSYERARLAGKSSDTQYF.

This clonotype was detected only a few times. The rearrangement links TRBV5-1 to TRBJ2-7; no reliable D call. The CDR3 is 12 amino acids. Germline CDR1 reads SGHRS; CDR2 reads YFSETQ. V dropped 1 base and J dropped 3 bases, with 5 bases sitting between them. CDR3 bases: TGCGCCAGCAGCTTGACGTTCTACGAGCAGTACTTC. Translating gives CASSLTFYEQYF.

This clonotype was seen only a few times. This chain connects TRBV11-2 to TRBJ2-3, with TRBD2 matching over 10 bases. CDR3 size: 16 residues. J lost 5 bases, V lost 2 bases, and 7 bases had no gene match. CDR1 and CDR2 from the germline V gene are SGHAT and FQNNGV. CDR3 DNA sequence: TGTGCCAGCAGCTTATCTGGGCTAGCGGGAGAAGATACGCAGTATTTT. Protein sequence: CASSLSGLAGEDTQYF.

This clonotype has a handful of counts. CDR3 residues: CASSLGGSDTQYF. The CDR3 DNA reads TGTGCCAGCAGCTTGGGTGGTTCAGATACGCAGTATTTT. J is TRBJ2-3 and V is TRBV7-2; the D is unclear. Germline V CDR1 and CDR2: SGHTA, FQGNSA. The length of the CDR3 is 13 residues. V shed 3 bases and J shed 4 bases, with 8 bases lying between them.

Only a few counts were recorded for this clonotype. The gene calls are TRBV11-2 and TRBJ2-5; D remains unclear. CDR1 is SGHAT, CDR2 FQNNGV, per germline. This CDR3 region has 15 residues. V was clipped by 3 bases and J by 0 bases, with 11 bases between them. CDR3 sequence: CASSLGFRYQETQYF. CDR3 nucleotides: TGTGCCAGCAGCTTGGGTTTCCGTTACCAAGAGACCCAGTACTTC.

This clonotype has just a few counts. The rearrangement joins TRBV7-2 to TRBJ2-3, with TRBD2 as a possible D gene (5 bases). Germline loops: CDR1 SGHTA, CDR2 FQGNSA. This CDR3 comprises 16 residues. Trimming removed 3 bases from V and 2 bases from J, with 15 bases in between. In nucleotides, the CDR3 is TGTGCCAGCAGCTTGAGTGGATTGCGGGTCACAGATACGCAGTATTTT. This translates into CASSLSGLRVTDTQYF.

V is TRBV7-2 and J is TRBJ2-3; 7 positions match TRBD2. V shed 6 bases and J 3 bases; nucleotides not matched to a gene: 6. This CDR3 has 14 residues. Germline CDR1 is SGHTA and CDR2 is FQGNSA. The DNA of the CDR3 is TGTGCCAGCAGGAGCGGGATTGGGACAGATACGCAGTATTTT. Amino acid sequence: CASRSGIGTDTQYF.

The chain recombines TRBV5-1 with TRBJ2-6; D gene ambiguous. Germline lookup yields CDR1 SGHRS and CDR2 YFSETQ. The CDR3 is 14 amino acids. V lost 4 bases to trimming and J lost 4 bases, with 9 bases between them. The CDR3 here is CASSRAVGANVLTF. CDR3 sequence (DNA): TGCGCCAGCAGCCGAGCCGTGGGGGCCAACGTCCTGACTTTC. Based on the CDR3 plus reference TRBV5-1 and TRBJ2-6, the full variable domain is KAGVTQTPRYLIKTRGQQVTLSCSPISGHRSVSWYQQTPGQGLQFLFEYFSETQRNKGNFPGRFSGRQFSNSRSEMNVSTLELGDSALYLCASSRAVGANVLTFGAGSRLTVL.

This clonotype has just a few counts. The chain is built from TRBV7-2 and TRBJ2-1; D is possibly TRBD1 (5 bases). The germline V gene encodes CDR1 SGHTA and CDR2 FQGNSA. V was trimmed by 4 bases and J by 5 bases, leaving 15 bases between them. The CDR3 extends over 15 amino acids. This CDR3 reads CASSSRGRGHNEQFF. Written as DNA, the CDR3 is TGTGCCAGCAGCTCTAGGGGTAGGGGCCACAATGAGCAGTTCTTC.

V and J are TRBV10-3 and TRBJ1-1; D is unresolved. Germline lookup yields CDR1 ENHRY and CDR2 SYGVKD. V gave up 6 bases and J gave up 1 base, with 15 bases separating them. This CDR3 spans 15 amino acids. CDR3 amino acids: CAISPLEGANTEAFF. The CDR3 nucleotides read TGTGCCATCAGCCCACTTGAAGGCGCGAACACTGAAGCTTTCTTT.

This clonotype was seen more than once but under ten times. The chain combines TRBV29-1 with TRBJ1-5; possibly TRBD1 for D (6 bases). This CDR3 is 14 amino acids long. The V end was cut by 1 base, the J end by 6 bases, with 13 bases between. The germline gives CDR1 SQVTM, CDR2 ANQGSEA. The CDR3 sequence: CSVEVKFRGQPQHF. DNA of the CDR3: TGCAGCGTTGAAGTTAAGTTCAGGGGTCAGCCCCAGCATTTT.

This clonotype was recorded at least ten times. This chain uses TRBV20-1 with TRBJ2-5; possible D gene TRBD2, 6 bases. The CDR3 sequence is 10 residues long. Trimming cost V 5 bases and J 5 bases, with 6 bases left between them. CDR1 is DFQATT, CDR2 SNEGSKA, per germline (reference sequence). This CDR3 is CSAGGETQYF. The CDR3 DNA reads TGCAGTGCTGGGGGGGAGACCCAGTACTTC.